Shown below are 6 T cell receptor beta chains from a single sample sequenced in a study of blood T cell repertoires in COVID-19. Libraries were prepared by immunoSEQ multiplex PCR; TCRdb keeps only in-frame clonotypes and omits some of them. The repertoire holds about 300,000 clones, with nearly 90% as singletons. The sample taken for sequencing was PBMCs or T cells enriched from blood (not recorded which). These TCRs come from a woman aged 25-40 years who had recovered from COVID-19.

The genes are TRBV5-1 and TRBJ2-1; D is uncertain. The V end lost 7 bases, the J end lost 9 bases, and 17 bases lay between the germline ends. The germline CDR1 and CDR2 sequences are SGHRS and YFSETQ. CDR3 size: 13 residues. The CDR3 DNA sequence: TGCGCCAGCGGGCCAGATACAGCAGGTGAGCAGTTCTTC. It is translated as CASGPDTAGEQFF.

The V gene is TRBV2, the J gene TRBJ2-1, with 11 bases identical to TRBD2. CDR1 is SNHLY and CDR2 is FYNNEI in the germline V gene. This CDR3 is 17 amino acids long. The trim removed 1 base at V and 5 bases at J, leaving 7 bases unmatched. This chain's CDR3 is CASSEVASGGYDNEQFF. The CDR3 region has the DNA TGTGCCAGCAGTGAAGTGGCTAGCGGGGGGTACGACAATGAGCAGTTCTTC.

This clone was counted between two and nine times. The chain carries TRBV7-8 and TRBJ1-5, with D unresolved. V was cut by 5 bases and J by 8 bases, with 13 bases left in between. Germline CDR1 and CDR2: SGHVS and FQNEAQ. The CDR3 spans 13 residues. The CDR3 is CASSTRSPKPQHF. The CDR3 DNA reads as TGTGCCAGCAGCACACGCTCCCCAAAGCCCCAGCATTTT.

The chain uses TRBV24-1 and TRBJ1-5; 7 bases line up with TRBD1. The CDR3 covers 14 residues. With V trimmed by 5 bases and J by 7 bases, 7 bases remained unmatched. CDR1 and CDR2 (germline): KGHDR, SFDVKD. The CDR3 nucleotides read TGTGCCACCAGTGTTCCGACAGGGAACCAGCCCCAGCATTTT. It yields the protein CATSVPTGNQPQHF.

Only a few counts were recorded for this clone. This chain links TRBV5-6 with TRBJ1-2; 8 bases agree with TRBD1. Germline-derived CDR1 and CDR2 are SGHDT and YYEEEE. This CDR3 contains 15 residues. V trimming: 5 bases; J trimming: 3 bases; junction bases outside the gene matches: 9. The DNA of the CDR3 is TGTGCCAGCAGACAAAATGGACAGGGCGACTATGGCTACACCTTC. This codes for CASRQNGQGDYGYTF.

The chain combines TRBV7-2 with TRBJ2-7; the D is unclear. The V gene's germline CDR1 is SGHTA and CDR2 FQGNSA. Trimming took off 1 base at V and 0 bases at J, with 10 bases between the two ends. This CDR3 has 15 amino acids. The CDR3 DNA sequence: TGTGCCAGCAGCTTAGGTAGTCAAATCTCCTACGAGCAGTACTTC. Protein: CASSLGSQISYEQYF.